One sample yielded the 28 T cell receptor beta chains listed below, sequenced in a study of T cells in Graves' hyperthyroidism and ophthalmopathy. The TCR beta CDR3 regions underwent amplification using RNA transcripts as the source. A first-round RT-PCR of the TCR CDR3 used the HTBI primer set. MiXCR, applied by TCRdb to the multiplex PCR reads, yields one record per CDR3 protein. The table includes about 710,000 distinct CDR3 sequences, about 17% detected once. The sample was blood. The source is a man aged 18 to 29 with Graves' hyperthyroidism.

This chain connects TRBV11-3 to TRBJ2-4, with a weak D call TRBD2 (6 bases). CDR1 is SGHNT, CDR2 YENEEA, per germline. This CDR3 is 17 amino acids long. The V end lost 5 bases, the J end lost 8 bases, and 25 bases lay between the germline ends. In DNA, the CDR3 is TGTGCCAGCAGCGCGGGGTTTGGTGACAGCGGAAAGTACATTCAGTACTTC. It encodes CASSAGFGDSGKYIQYF.

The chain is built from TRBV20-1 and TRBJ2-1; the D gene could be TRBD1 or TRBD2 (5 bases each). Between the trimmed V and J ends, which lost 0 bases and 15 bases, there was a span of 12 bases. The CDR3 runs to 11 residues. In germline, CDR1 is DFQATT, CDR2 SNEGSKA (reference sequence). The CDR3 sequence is CSARERGGLFF. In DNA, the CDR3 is TGCAGTGCTAGAGAGAGGGGCGGCCTGTTCTTC.

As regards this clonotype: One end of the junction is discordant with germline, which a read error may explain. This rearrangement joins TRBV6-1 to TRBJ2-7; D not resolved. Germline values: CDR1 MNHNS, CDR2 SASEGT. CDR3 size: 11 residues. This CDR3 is CTSSHSYEQYF. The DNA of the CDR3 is TGTACCAGTTCGCATTCCTACGAGCAGTACTTC.

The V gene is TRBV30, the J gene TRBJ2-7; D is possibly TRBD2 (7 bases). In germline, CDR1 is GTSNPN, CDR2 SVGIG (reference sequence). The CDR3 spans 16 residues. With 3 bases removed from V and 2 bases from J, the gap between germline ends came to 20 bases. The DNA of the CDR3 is TGTGCCTGGAGGTCTAAGGGAGGGGACACAGCCTACGAGCAGTACTTC. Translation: CAWRSKGGDTAYEQYF.

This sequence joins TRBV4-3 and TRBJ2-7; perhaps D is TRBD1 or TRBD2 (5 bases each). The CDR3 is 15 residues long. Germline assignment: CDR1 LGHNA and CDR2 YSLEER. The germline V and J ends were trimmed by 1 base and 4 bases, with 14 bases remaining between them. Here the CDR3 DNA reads TGCGCCAGCAGCCAAGCGGCCGGGACCATATACGAGCAGTACTTC. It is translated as CASSQAAGTIYEQYF.

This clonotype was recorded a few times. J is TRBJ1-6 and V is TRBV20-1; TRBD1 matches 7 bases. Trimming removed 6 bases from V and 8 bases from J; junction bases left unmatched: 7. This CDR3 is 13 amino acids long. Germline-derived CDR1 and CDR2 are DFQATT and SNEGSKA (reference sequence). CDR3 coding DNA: TGCAGTGCCATGACAGGGATGGATTCACCCCTCCACTTT. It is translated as CSAMTGMDSPLHF.

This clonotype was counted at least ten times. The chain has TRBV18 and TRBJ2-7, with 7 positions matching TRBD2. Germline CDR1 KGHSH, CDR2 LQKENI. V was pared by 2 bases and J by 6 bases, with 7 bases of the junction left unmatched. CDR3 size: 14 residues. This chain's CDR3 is CASSPTVGRAEQYF. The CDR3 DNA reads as TGTGCCAGCTCACCAACTGTGGGGAGGGCCGAGCAGTACTTC.

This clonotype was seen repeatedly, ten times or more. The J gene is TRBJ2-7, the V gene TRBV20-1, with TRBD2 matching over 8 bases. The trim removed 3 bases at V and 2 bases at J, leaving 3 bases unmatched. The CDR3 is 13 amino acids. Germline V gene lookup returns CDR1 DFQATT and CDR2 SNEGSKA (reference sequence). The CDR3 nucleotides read TGCAGTGCTAGCCTAGCGGGTACCTACGAGCAGTACTTC. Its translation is CSASLAGTYEQYF.

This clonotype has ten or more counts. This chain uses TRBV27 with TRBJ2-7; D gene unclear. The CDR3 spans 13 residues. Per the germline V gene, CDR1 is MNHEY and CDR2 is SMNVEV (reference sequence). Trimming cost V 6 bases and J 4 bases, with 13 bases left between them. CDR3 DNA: TGTGCCAGCAGGTCGGAAGATTTTTACGAGCAGTACTTC. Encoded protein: CASRSEDFYEQYF.

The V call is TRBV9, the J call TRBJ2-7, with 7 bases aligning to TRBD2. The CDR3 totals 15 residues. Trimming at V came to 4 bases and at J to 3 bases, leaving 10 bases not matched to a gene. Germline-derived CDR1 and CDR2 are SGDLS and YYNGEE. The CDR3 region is CASSPSLGGSYEQYF. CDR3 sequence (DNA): TGTGCCAGCAGCCCTTCGCTAGGCGGGAGCTACGAGCAGTACTTC. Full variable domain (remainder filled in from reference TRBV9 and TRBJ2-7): DSGVTQTPKHLITATGQRVTLRCSPRSGDLSVYWYQQSLDQGLQFLIQYYNGEERAKGNILERFSAQQFPDLHSELNLSSLELGDSALYFCASSPSLGGSYEQYFGPGTRLTVT.

The CDR3 bases are TGTGCCAGCAGTGATCCCACGGCTGGCTACACCTTC. Amino acid sequence: CASSDPTAGYTF. The V call is TRBV25-1, the J call TRBJ1-2, with D unclear. The CDR3 spans 12 residues. The V and J ends lost 3 bases and 7 bases respectively, with 9 bases between them. The germline V gene encodes CDR1 MGHDK and CDR2 SYGVNS.

The CDR3 bases are TGTGCCAGCTCACCACCACCTAGCGTAGGCAAAAACATTCAGTACTTC. Its translation is CASSPPPSVGKNIQYF. This rearrangement joins TRBV7-3 to TRBJ2-4, with a weak D call TRBD2 (6 bases). This CDR3 is 16 amino acids long. Germline CDR1 and CDR2: SGHTA and FQGTGA. V lost 8 bases, J lost 3 bases, and 20 bases lay in between.

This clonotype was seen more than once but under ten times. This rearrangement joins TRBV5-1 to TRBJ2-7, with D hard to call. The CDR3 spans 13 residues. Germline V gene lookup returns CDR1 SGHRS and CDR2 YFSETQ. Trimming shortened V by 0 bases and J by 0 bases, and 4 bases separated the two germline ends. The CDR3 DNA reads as TGCGCCAGCAGCTTGGAGAACTCCTACGAGCAGTACTTC. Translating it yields CASSLENSYEQYF.

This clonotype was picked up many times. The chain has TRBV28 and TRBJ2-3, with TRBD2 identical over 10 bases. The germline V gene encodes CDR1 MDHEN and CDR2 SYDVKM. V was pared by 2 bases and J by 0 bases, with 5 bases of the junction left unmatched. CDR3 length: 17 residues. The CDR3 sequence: CASSLIGLADSTDTQYF. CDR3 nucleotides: TGTGCCAGCAGTTTAATTGGACTAGCGGATAGCACAGATACGCAGTATTTT.

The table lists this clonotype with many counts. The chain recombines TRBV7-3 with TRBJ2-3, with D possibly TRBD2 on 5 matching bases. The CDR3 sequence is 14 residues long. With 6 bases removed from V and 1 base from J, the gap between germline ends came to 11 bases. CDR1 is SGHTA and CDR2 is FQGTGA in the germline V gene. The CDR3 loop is CASSSKGGTDTQYF. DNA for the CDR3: TGTGCCAGCAGTTCCAAGGGAGGCACAGATACGCAGTATTTT.

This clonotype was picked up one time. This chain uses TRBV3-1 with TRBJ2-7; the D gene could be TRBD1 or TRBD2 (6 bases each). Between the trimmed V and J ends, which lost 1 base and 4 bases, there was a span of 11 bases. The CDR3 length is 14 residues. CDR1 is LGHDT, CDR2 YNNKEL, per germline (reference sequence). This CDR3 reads CASSQGRGLYEQYF. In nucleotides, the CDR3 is TGTGCCAGCAGCCAAGGGAGGGGGTTGTACGAGCAGTACTTC.

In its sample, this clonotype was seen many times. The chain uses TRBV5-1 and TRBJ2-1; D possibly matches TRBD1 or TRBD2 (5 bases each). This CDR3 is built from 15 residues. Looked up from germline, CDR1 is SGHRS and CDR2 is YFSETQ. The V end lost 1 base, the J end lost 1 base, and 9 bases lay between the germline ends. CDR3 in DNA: TGCGCCAGCAGCTTGTATGGGGGTTCCTACAATGAGCAGTTCTTC. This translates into CASSLYGGSYNEQFF.

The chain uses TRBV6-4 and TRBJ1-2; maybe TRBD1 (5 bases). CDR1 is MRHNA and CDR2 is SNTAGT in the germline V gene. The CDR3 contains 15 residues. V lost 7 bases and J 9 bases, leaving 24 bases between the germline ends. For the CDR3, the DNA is TGTGCCAGCAAAGCGGGGCAGGGCGTATATCGGAGCTACACCTTC. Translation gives CASKAGQGVYRSYTF.

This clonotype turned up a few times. CDR3 protein: CSARIEGLYEQYF. DNA for the CDR3: TGCAGTGCTAGAATAGAGGGCCTATACGAGCAGTACTTC. J is TRBJ2-7 and V is TRBV20-1; D possibly corresponds to TRBD2 (5 bases). Trimming took off 2 bases at V and 4 bases at J, with 12 bases between the two ends. The CDR3 has 13 residues. Germline V CDR1 and CDR2: DFQATT, SNEGSKA (reference sequence).

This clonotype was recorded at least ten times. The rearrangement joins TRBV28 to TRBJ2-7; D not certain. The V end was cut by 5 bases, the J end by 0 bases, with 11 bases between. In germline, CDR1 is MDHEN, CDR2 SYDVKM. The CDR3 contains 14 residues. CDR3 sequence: CASSRTLSSYEQYF. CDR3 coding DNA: TGTGCCAGCAGTCGAACTCTAAGCTCCTACGAGCAGTACTTC.

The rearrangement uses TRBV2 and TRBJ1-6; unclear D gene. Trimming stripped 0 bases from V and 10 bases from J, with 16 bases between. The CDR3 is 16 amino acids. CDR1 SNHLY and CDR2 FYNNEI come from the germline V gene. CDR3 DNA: TGTGCCAGCAGTGAAGCAGGGTATGGTTTTGAGTCACCCCTCCACTTT. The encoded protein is CASSEAGYGFESPLHF.

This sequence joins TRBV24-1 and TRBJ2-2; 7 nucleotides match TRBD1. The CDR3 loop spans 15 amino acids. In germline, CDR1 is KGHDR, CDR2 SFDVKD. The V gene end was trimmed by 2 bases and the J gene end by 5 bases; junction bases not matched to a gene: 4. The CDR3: CATSDSLGQTGELFF. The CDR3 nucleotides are TGTGCCACCAGTGATTCTTTGGGACAGACCGGGGAGCTGTTTTTT.

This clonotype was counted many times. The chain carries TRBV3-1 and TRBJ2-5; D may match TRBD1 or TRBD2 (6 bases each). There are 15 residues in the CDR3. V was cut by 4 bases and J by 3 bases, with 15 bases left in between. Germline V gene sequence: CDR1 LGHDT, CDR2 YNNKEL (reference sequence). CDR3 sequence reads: CASSPAGHGKETQYF. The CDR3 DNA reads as TGTGCCAGCAGCCCCGCGGGACACGGTAAAGAGACCCAGTACTTC.

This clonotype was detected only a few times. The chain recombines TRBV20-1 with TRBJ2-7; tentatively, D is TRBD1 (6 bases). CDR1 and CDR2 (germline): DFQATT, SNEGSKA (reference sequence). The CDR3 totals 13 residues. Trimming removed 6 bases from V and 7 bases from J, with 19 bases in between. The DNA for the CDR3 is TGCAGTGCCAGGGGCTCGCACCTGGGGGAGCAGTACTTC. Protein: CSARGSHLGEQYF.

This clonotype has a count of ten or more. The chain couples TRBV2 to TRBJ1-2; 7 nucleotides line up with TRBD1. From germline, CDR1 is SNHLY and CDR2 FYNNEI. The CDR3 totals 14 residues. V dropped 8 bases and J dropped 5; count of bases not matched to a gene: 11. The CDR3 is CASLYPGTEYGYTF. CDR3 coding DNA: TGTGCCAGCCTTTATCCCGGGACAGAATATGGCTACACCTTC.

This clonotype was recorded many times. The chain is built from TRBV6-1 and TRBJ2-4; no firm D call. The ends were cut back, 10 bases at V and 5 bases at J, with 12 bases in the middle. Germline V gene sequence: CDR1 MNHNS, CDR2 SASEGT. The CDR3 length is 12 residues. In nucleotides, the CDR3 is TGTGCCACAGACGGTCCCCAAAACATTCAGTACTTC. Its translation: CATDGPQNIQYF.

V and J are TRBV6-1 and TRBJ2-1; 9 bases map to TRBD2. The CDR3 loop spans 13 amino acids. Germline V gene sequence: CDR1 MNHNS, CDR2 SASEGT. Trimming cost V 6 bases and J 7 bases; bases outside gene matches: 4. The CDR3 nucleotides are TGTGCCAGCAGGATAGCGGGAGTGAATGAGCAGTTCTTC. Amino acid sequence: CASRIAGVNEQFF.

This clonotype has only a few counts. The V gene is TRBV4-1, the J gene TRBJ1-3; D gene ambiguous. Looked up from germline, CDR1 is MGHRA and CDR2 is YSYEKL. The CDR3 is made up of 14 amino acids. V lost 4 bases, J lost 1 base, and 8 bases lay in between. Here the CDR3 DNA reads TGCGCCAGCAGCCCCCGCCGATCTGGAAACACCATATATTTT. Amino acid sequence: CASSPRRSGNTIYF.